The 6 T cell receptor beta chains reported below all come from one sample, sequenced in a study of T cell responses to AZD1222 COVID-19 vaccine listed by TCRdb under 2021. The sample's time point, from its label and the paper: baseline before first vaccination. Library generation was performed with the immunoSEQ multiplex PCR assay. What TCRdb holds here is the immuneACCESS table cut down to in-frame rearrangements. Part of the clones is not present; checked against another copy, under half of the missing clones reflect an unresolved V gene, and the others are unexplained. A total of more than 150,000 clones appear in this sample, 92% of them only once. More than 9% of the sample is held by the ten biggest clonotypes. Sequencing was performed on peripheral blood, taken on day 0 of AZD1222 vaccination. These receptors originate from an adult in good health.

CDR3: CASSHDRGSGNTIYF. In DNA, the CDR3 is TGTGCCAGCAGCCACGACAGGGGCTCTGGAAACACCATATATTTT. This rearrangement joins TRBV5-4 to TRBJ1-3, with 8 bases identical to TRBD1. V shed 4 bases, J shed 0 bases, and the junction held 3 bases outside the gene matches. This CDR3 is 15 amino acids long. The germline gives CDR1 SGHNT, CDR2 YYREEE (reference sequence).

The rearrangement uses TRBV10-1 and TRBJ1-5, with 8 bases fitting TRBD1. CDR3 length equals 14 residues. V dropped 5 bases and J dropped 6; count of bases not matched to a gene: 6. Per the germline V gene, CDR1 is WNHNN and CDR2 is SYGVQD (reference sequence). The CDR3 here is CASSPPDRGQPQHF. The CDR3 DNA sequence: TGCGCCAGCAGTCCACCCGACAGGGGTCAGCCCCAGCATTTT.

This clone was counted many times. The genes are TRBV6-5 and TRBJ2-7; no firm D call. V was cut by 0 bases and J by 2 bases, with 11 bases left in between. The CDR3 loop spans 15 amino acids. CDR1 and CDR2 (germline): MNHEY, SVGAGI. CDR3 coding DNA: TGTGCCAGCAGTTACTCGACCGACGGAGCCTACGAGCAGTACTTC. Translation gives CASSYSTDGAYEQYF.

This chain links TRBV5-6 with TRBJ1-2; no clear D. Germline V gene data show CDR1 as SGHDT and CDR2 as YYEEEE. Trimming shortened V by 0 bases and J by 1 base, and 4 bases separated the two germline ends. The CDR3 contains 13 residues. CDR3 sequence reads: CASSLANNYGYTF. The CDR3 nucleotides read TGTGCCAGCAGCTTGGCGAATAACTATGGCTACACCTTC.

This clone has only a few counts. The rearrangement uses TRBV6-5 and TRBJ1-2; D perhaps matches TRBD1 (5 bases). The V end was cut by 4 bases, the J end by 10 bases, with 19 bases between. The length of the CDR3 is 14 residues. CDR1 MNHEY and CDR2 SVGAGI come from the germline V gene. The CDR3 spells CASSSLGHLEDYTF. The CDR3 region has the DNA TGTGCCAGCAGTTCCCTCGGACATCTTGAAGACTACACCTTC.

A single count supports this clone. The chain's CDR3 is CASSVVGVSSYNEQFF. CDR3 bases: TGTGCCAGCAGCGTAGTAGGGGTCAGCTCCTACAATGAGCAGTTCTTC. This chain connects TRBV9 to TRBJ2-1; possibly TRBD1 for D (5 bases). Trimming shortened V by 0 bases and J by 0 bases, and 10 bases separated the two germline ends. The CDR3 contains 16 residues. Germline values: CDR1 SGDLS, CDR2 YYNGEE.